This T cell receptor (beta chain) was captured in a study of shared clonotypes between healthy human individuals. Findings of the study overall: An expected dependence of interdonor clonotype sharing on sequencing depth was noted. Limited genetic and exposure-history diversity came from having few donors.

As regards this clone: Its antigen is not identified.

Sequencing used immunoSEQ multiplex PCR; TCRdb keeps in-frame clones, though not all of them. The sample includes over 1.5 million clones, about 98% seen only once; the top ten take about 0.42%. The specimen was naive CD4+ T cells sorted from blood. Stated subset: CD45RA+ positively selected. This TCR was recovered from a man aged 30 to 39 in good health.

CDR3 nucleotide sequence: TGTGCCAGCAGCCAAGGGAACGGGAGAGGGGAGGAGACCCAGTACTTC. Encoded protein: CASSQGNGRGEETQYF. This chain uses TRBV14 with TRBJ2-5, with D possibly matching TRBD2 (6 bases). The V gene's germline CDR1 is SGHDN and CDR2 FVKESK. The CDR3 runs to 16 residues. The ends were cut back, 1 base at V and 5 bases at J, with 17 bases in the middle.